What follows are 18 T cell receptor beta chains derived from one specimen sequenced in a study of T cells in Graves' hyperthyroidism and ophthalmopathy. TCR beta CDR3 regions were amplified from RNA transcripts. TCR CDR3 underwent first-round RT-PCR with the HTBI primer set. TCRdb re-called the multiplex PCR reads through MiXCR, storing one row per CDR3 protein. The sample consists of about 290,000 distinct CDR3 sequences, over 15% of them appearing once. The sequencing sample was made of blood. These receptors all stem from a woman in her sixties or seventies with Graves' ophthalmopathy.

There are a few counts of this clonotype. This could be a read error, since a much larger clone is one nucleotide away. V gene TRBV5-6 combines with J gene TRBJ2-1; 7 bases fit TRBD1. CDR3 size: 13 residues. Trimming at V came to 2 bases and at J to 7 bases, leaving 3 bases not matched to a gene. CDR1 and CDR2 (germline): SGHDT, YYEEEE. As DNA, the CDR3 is TGTGCCAGCAGCTTAGACAGGGTAAATGAGCAGTTCTTC. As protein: CASSLDRVNEQFF.

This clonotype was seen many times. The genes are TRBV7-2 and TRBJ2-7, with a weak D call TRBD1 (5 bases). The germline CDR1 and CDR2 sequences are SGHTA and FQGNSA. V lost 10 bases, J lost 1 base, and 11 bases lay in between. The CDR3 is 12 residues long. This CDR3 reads CANGHGSYEQYF. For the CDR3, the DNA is TGTGCCAATGGACACGGATCCTACGAGCAGTACTTC.

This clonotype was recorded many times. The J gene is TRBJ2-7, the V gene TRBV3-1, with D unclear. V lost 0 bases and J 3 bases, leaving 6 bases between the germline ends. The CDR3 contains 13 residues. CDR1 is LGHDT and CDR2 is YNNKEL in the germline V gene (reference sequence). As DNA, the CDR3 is TGTGCCAGCAGCCAAGAGGGCGTCTACGAGCAGTACTTC. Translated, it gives CASSQEGVYEQYF.

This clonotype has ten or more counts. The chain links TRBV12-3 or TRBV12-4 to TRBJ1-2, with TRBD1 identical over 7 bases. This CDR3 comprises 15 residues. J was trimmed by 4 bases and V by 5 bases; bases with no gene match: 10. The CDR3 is CASSPTTGLTYGYTF. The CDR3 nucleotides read TGTGCCAGCAGTCCGACGACAGGGCTCACCTATGGCTACACCTTC.

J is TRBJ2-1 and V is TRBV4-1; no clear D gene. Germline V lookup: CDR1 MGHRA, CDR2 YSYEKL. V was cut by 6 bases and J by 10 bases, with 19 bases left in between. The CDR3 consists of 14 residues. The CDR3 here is CASSLTLTYSEQFF. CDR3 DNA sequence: TGCGCCAGCAGTCTTACCCTAACTTACAGCGAGCAGTTCTTC.

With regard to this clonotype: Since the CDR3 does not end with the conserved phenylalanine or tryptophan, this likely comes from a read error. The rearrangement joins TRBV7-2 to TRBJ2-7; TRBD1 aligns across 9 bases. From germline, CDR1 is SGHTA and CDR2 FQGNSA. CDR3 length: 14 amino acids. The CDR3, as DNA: TGCGCCAGCAGCATACAGGGGGCGATCTACGAGCAGTACCTC. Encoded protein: CASSIQGAIYEQYL.

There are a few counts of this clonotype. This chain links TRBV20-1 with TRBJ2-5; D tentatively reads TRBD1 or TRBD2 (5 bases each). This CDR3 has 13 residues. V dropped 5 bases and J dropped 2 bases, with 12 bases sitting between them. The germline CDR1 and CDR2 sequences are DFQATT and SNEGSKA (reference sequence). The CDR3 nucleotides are TGCAGTGCTGTCCGGGACCAACAAGAGACCCAGTACTTC. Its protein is CSAVRDQQETQYF.

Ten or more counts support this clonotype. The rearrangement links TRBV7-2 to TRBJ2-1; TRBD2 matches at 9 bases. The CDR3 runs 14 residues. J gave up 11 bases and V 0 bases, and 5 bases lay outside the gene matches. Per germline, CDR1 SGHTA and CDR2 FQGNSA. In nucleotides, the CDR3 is TGTGCCAGCAGCTTAGCGGGGCGGGAGGGCCAGCAGTTCTTC. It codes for CASSLAGREGQQFF.

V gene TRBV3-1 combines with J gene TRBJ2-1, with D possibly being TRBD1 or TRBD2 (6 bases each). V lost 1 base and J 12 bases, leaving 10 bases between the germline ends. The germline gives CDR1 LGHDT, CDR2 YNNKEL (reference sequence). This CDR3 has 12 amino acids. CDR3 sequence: CASSQVGGGQFF. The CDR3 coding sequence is TGTGCCAGCAGCCAAGTTGGAGGGGGGCAGTTCTTC.

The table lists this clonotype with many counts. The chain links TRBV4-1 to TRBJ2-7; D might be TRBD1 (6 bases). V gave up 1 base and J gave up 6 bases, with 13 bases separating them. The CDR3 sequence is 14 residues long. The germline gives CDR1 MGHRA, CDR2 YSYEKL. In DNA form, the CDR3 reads TGCGCCAGCAGCCAAGTCCAACAGGGTCTCGAGCAGTACTTC. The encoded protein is CASSQVQQGLEQYF.

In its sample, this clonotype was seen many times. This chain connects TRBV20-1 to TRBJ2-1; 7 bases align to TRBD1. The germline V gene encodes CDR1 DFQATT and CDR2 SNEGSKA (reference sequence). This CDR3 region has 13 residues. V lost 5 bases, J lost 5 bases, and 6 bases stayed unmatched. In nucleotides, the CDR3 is TGCAGTGCTCCTCGTACAGGGGACAATGAGCAGTTCTTC. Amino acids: CSAPRTGDNEQFF.

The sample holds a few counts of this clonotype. In DNA form, the CDR3 reads TGTGCCAGTTTCCGGGGTAGCTCCTACAATGAGCAGTTCTTC. This codes for CASFRGSSYNEQFF. V usage is TRBV5-8 and J usage is TRBJ2-1, with D possibly TRBD2 on 5 matching bases. The V gene lost 8 bases and the J gene lost 0 bases, with 12 bases spanning the gap. CDR3 length: 14 residues. Germline V gene data show CDR1 as SGHTS and CDR2 as YDEGEE.

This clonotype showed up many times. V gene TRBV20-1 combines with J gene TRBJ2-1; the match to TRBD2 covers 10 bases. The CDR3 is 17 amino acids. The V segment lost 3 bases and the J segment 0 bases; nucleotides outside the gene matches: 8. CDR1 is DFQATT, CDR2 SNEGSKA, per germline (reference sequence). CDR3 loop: CSARILAGLSSYNEQFF. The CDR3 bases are TGCAGTGCTAGGATACTAGCGGGGCTAAGCTCCTACAATGAGCAGTTCTTC.

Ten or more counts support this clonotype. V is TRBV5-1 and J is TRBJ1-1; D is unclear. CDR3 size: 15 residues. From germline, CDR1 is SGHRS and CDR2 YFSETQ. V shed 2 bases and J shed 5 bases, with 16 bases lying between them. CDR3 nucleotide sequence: TGCGCCAGCAGCTTAACATCCCGAGTGACGACTGAAGCTTTCTTT. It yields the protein CASSLTSRVTTEAFF.

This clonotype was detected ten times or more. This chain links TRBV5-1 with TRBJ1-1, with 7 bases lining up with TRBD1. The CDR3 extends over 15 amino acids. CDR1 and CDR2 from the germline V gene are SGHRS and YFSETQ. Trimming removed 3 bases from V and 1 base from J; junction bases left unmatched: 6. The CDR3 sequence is CASSSSGTANTEAFF. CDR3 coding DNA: TGCGCCAGCAGCTCCTCCGGGACAGCGAACACTGAAGCTTTCTTT.

The CDR3 reads CASSPGQRTYGYTF. The CDR3 bases are TGTGCCAGTAGTCCGGGACAGAGAACCTATGGCTACACCTTC. V gene TRBV19 combines with J gene TRBJ1-2; 7 nucleotides align to TRBD1. Unmatched junction bases numbered 7, after V lost 5 bases and J lost 4 bases. Germline CDR1 is LNHDA and CDR2 is SQIVND (reference sequence). The CDR3 spans 14 residues.

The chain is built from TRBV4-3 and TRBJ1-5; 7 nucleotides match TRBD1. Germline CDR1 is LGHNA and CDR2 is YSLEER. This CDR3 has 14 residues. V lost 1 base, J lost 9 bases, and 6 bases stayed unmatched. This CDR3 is CASSQGDSFSPQHF. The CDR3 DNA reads TGCGCCAGCAGCCAAGGGGACAGCTTTTCGCCCCAGCATTTT.

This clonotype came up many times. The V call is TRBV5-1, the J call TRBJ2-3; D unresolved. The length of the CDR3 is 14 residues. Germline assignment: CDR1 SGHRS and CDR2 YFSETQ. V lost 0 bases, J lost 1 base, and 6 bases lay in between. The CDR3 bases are TGCGCCAGCAGCTTGGTATTAGGCACAGATACGCAGTATTTT. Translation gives CASSLVLGTDTQYF.